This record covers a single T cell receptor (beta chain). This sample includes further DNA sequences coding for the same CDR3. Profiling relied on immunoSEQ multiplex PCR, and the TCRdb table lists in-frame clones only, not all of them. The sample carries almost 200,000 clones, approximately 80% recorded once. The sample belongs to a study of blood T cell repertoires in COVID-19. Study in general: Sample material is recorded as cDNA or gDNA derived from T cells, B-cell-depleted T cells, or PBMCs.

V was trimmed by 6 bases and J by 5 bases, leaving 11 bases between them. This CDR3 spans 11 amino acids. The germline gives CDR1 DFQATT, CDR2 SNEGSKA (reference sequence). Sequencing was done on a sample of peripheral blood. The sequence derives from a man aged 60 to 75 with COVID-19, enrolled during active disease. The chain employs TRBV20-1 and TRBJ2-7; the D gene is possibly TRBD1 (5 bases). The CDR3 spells CSATSGHEQYF. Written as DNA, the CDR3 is TGCAGTGCCACCTCAGGGCACGAGCAGTACTTC.